The present entry profiles one T cell receptor beta chain with its context. As yet, its antigen is unknown. Each PCR replicate from the sorted subsets contained 150 to 250 ng DNA, which is about 30,000 T cell genomes. The protocol was immunoSEQ multiplex PCR, while the TCRdb copy is restricted to in-frame clones and leaves out a portion. The sample yields 2 million to 2.5 million clones, around 92% seen once. The sample originates from a study of shared clonotypes between healthy human individuals. Study-level findings and limits: On the whole, naive subsets had larger estimated richness than memory subsets had. Relative to clonotypes present in all four donors, those not shared had lower generation probabilities.

Nashville, Tennessee was home to all donors, who were Caucasian adults. CDR1 and CDR2 (germline): SGDLS, YYNGEE. Trimming at V came to 4 bases and at J to 3 bases, leaving 12 bases not matched to a gene. The CDR3 spans 18 residues. Sequencing was done on a sample of naive CD4+ T cells from PBMCs. This sample's subset: CD45RA+ positively selected. The chain uses TRBV9 and TRBJ2-5; TRBD2 matches 13 bases. The TCR sequence derives from a man between 18 and 35 years old in good health. Some clones in this sample may be carry-over from other donors' samples. This chain's CDR3 is CASSPRGLAGSTEETQYF. The CDR3 DNA reads as TGTGCCAGCAGCCCCAGGGGACTAGCGGGATCGACGGAAGAGACCCAGTACTTC. Full variable domain (missing parts from reference TRBV9 and TRBJ2-5): DSGVTQTPKHLITATGQRVTLRCSPRSGDLSVYWYQQSLDQGLQFLIQYYNGEERAKGNILERFSAQQFPDLHSELNLSSLELGDSALYFCASSPRGLAGSTEETQYFGPGTRLLVL.